Sequencing of this T cell receptor beta chain was carried out in a study of T cell repertoires in ileal Crohn's disease. The CDR3 contains 13 residues. Germline V lookup: CDR1 LGHNT, CDR2 FRNRAP. With 1 base removed from V and 4 bases from J, the gap between germline ends came to 5 bases. Only in-frame clones appear in the TCRdb table, and some are missing; sequencing was by immunoSEQ multiplex PCR. The repertoire consists of several thousand clones, with roughly four fifths occurring once and the leading ten covering 7.6%. The genes are TRBV12-5 and TRBJ1-3; TRBD1 is a possible D gene (5 bases). The TCR was taken from an adult with Crohn's disease. The sample taken for sequencing was ileal tissue. CDR3 sequence reads: CASGLGTGNTIYF. In nucleotides, the CDR3 is TGTGCTAGTGGTTTGGGGACAGGAAACACCATATATTTT.